This T cell receptor (beta chain) is drawn from a study of cytomegalovirus exposure and HLA in healthy donors. CDR1 is MGHDK and CDR2 is SYGVNS in the germline V gene. This CDR3 spans 16 amino acids. Trimming cost V 3 bases and J 1 base, with 15 bases left between them. This clone was observed a handful of times. The study ran its PCR with 60 Vbeta and 13 Jbeta primers. TCRdb's table, derived via immunoSEQ multiplex PCR, lists solely in-frame clones and lacks some. The data show fewer than 200,000 clones, 81% seen once. The sequenced sample was PBMCs. The chain is built from TRBV25-1 and TRBJ1-1; maybe TRBD1 (6 bases). This TCR was recovered from a woman aged 18-29 years in good health and CMV-seropositive. CDR3 region: CASSDLTGMGNTEAFF. In DNA form, the CDR3 reads TGTGCCAGCAGTGACTTAACAGGGATGGGGAACACTGAAGCTTTCTTT.